This T cell receptor (beta chain) was identified during a study of T cells in Graves' hyperthyroidism and ophthalmopathy. Patients showing uncontrolled infection, other autoimmune disease, pregnancy or lactation were ineligible. It was RNA transcripts that yielded the amplified TCR beta CDR3 regions. TCR CDR3 underwent first-round RT-PCR with the HTBI primer set. TCRdb processed the multiplex PCR reads anew with MiXCR; each CDR3 protein has one entry. Of about 300,000 distinct CDR3 sequences detected, roughly 18% appear once; the ten largest clones hold 39%. This clonotype came up a few times. CDR1 SGHTA and CDR2 FQGNSA come from the germline V gene. There are 15 residues in the CDR3. Trimming removed 2 bases from V and 1 base from J, with 10 bases in between.

The sequenced sample consisted of blood. This TCR derives from a man in his fifties or sixties with Graves' ophthalmopathy. V gene TRBV7-2 combines with J gene TRBJ2-3, with D hard to call. CDR3: CASSLFTDRTDTQYF. CDR3 bases: TGTGCCAGCAGCTTATTCACAGATCGCACAGATACGCAGTATTTT. Variable domain in full (rest from reference TRBV7-2 and TRBJ2-3): GAGVSQSPSNKVTEKGKDVELRCDPISGHTALYWYRQSLGQGLEFLIYFQGNSAPDKSGLPSDRFSAERTGGSVSTLTIQRTQQEDSAVYLCASSLFTDRTDTQYFGPGTRLTVL.